One and the same sample provided the 16 T cell receptor beta chains below, sequenced in a study of blood T cell repertoires in COVID-19. Some clones are missing from TCRdb's copy, which holds only in-frame ones; the method was immunoSEQ multiplex PCR. The profile shows fewer than 350,000 clones, roughly 87% of them singletons. The sample was peripheral blood. These receptors were taken from a man aged 18 to 30 with active or convalescent COVID-19.

The rearrangement uses TRBV2 and TRBJ1-4; 7 bases are shared with TRBD1. This CDR3 has 12 residues. V was clipped by 6 bases and J by 7 bases; unmatched bases: 2. CDR1 SNHLY and CDR2 FYNNEI come from the germline V gene. The CDR3 loop is CASRTGSEKLFF. The CDR3 DNA reads TGTGCCAGCAGGACAGGGAGTGAAAAACTGTTTTTT.

The chain combines TRBV19 with TRBJ2-3; D might be TRBD1 (6 bases). Germline V lookup: CDR1 LNHDA, CDR2 SQIVND (reference sequence). Deletions cut 5 bases from V and 7 bases from J, with 13 bases between. The CDR3 contains 13 residues. The CDR3 coding sequence is TGTGCCAGTAGTGTGGCAGGGGCATATACGCAGTATTTT. This sequence encodes CASSVAGAYTQYF.

This clone was detected only once. The rearrangement links TRBV2 to TRBJ1-1; D possibly corresponds to TRBD1 (6 bases). This CDR3 is 16 amino acids long. Germline V gene sequence: CDR1 SNHLY, CDR2 FYNNEI. V dropped 6 bases and J dropped 0 bases, with 17 bases sitting between them. CDR3 sequence reads: CASRQGTTRMNTEAFF. In nucleotides, the CDR3 is TGTGCCAGCAGGCAGGGGACAACGCGTATGAACACTGAAGCTTTCTTT.

The rearrangement joins TRBV11-2 to TRBJ1-3; possible D gene TRBD1, 5 bases. V lost 4 bases to trimming and J lost 0 bases, with 16 bases between them. In germline, CDR1 is SGHAT, CDR2 FQNNGV. The CDR3 covers 17 residues. CDR3 sequence (DNA): TGTGCCAGCAGCTCACTCCCGAGGCAGGGCTCTGGAAACACCATATATTTT. It encodes CASSSLPRQGSGNTIYF. The full variable domain, rest sourced from reference TRBV11-2 and TRBJ1-3, is EAGVAQSPRYKIIEKRQSVAFWCNPISGHATLYWYQQILGQGPKLLIQFQNNGVVDDSQLPKDRFSAERLKGVDSTLKIQPAKLEDSAVYLCASSSLPRQGSGNTIYFGEGSWLTVV.

V usage is TRBV5-4 and J usage is TRBJ2-3; 10 bases agree with TRBD2. The germline V gene has CDR1 SGHNT and CDR2 YYREEE (reference sequence). The trim removed 3 bases at V and 3 bases at J, leaving 10 bases unmatched. The CDR3 is 17 residues long. The CDR3 DNA reads as TGTGCCAGCAGCTCCGCCGCCGAGCGGGGGGGAACAGATACGCAGTATTTT. Protein product: CASSSAAERGGTDTQYF.

The chain uses TRBV6-2 or TRBV6-3 and TRBJ2-3; TRBD1 might be the D (6 bases). The CDR3 consists of 15 residues. CDR1 MNHEY and CDR2 SVGEGT come from the germline V gene. Trimming took 3 bases from V and 2 from J, leaving 12 bases between them. Here the CDR3 reads CASSYYRDPTDTQYF. The CDR3 coding sequence is TGTGCCAGCAGTTATTACAGGGATCCCACAGATACGCAGTATTTT.

This CDR3 reads CASTEKAPGYEQYF. The DNA of the CDR3 is TGTGCCAGCACTGAAAAGGCCCCGGGTTACGAGCAGTACTTC. The chain combines TRBV7-8 with TRBJ2-7; D gene uncertain. Looked up from germline, CDR1 is SGHVS and CDR2 is FQNEAQ. Deletions cut 7 bases from V and 4 bases from J, with 17 bases between. This CDR3 has 14 amino acids. Full variable domain (remainder filled in from reference TRBV7-8 and TRBJ2-7): GAGVSQSPRYKVAKRGQDVALRCDPISGHVSLFWYQQALGQGPEFLTYFQNEAQLDKSGLPSDRFFAERPEGSVSTLKIQRTQQEDSAVYLCASTEKAPGYEQYFGPGTRLTVT.

The genes are TRBV6-2 or TRBV6-3 and TRBJ2-5, with a weak D call TRBD2 (6 bases). Trimming took off 0 bases at V and 1 base at J, with 9 bases between the two ends. There are 15 residues in the CDR3. The germline V gene has CDR1 MNHEY and CDR2 SVGEGT. CDR3: CASSYSMGGQETQYF. Here the CDR3 DNA reads TGTGCCAGCAGTTACTCGATGGGGGGCCAAGAGACCCAGTACTTC.

J is TRBJ2-2 and V is TRBV10-1; a weak D match, TRBD1 (6 bases). CDR1 and CDR2 (germline): WNHNN, SYGVQD (reference sequence). The CDR3 sequence is 15 residues long. Trimming took 2 bases from V and 4 from J, leaving 11 bases between them. CDR3 sequence: CASSEQQGGTGELFF. The CDR3 DNA sequence: TGCGCCAGCAGTGAGCAACAGGGCGGCACCGGGGAGCTGTTTTTT.

This chain uses TRBV25-1 with TRBJ2-5, with a weak D call TRBD1 (5 bases). Germline V CDR1 and CDR2: MGHDK, SYGVNS. Trimming stripped 1 base from V and 1 base from J, with 16 bases between. This CDR3 contains 17 residues. This chain's CDR3 is CASSESSRQGTQETQYF. In DNA form, the CDR3 reads TGTGCCAGCAGTGAATCTTCCCGCCAGGGTACCCAAGAGACCCAGTACTTC.

The chain couples TRBV7-3 to TRBJ2-3; 9 nucleotides agree with TRBD1. J gave up 4 bases and V 2 bases, and 7 bases lay outside the gene matches. This CDR3 has 16 residues. Germline V lookup: CDR1 SGHTA, CDR2 FQGTGA. CDR3 bases: TGTGCCAGCAGCTTACACCCGGGACAGGGAGCAGATACGCAGTATTTT. This gives the protein CASSLHPGQGADTQYF.

The chain employs TRBV9 and TRBJ2-7, with TRBD1 matching 11 bases. The germline CDR1 and CDR2 sequences are SGDLS and YYNGEE. J gave up 3 bases and V 3 bases, and 5 bases lay outside the gene matches. The CDR3 loop spans 15 amino acids. Written as DNA, the CDR3 is TGTGCCAGCAGCGCGACCGGGACAGGGGGCTACGAGCAGTACTTC. Its protein is CASSATGTGGYEQYF.

This chain links TRBV5-6 with TRBJ1-1; no firm D call. Germline V gene sequence: CDR1 SGHDT, CDR2 YYEEEE. This CDR3 comprises 13 residues. V lost 0 bases and J lost 7, with 10 bases in between. DNA of the CDR3: TGTGCCAGCAGCTTGGTCGGGGATAATGAAGCTTTCTTT. Its translation is CASSLVGDNEAFF.

The gene calls are TRBV29-1 and TRBJ1-2; D call uncertain. This CDR3 has 12 residues. The germline CDR1 and CDR2 sequences are SQVTM and ANQGSEA. Trimming stripped 3 bases from V and 4 bases from J, with 9 bases between. The CDR3 sequence: CSVEQAIYGYTF. In nucleotides, the CDR3 is TGCAGCGTTGAGCAGGCGATCTATGGCTACACCTTC.

This sequence joins TRBV3-1 (or the pseudogene TRBV3-2) and TRBJ2-7, with D possibly being TRBD2 (6 bases). Looked up from germline, CDR1 is LGHDT and CDR2 is YNNKEL (reference sequence). This CDR3 contains 16 residues. V was trimmed by 2 bases and J by 2 bases, leaving 16 bases between them. Here the CDR3 reads CASSQPNGLTPYEQYF. The CDR3 bases are TGTGCCAGCAGCCAACCCAACGGACTAACTCCCTACGAGCAGTACTTC.

V usage is TRBV6-4 and J usage is TRBJ2-1; the D gene is possibly TRBD1 (6 bases). This CDR3 is 15 amino acids long. The V end was cut by 5 bases, the J end by 4 bases, with 15 bases between. Germline V gene sequence: CDR1 MRHNA, CDR2 SNTAGT. Here the CDR3 reads CASSTLKTGYNEQFF. The CDR3 nucleotides read TGTGCCAGCAGTACCCTTAAAACAGGGTACAATGAGCAGTTCTTC.